This TCR beta chain was sequenced during a study of OX40 agonist ivuxolimab in advanced cancers. At the level of the study: Partial responses were seen in three patients, one with hepatocellular carcinoma and two with cutaneous melanoma. Study-wide findings and caveats: Normalized expansion of T-cell clones was also low for some nonresponders. Averaging showed that CD8+ T cells had more expanded clones than CD4+ did.

Germline V gives CDR1 MGHDK, CDR2 SYGVNS. V lost 8 bases, J lost 7 bases, and 3 bases stayed unmatched. The CDR3 contains 14 residues. Peripheral blood came from all dose cohorts at three timepoints. Note on this clone: The antigen is unknown.

Libraries were prepared by immunoSEQ multiplex PCR; TCRdb keeps only in-frame clonotypes and omits some of them. The table records approximately 70,000 clones, around nine tenths of them present only once. This rearrangement joins TRBV25-1 to TRBJ2-1; 15 bases are shared with TRBD2. The TCR was taken from an adult with an advanced solid tumor such as melanoma, head and neck, liver or kidney cancer. The sequencing used CD4+ or CD8+ T cells sorted from blood, collected in a trial of the OX40 agonist ivuxolimab. CDR3 amino acids: CASGLAGGWNEQFF. Written as DNA, the CDR3 is TGTGCCAGCGGACTAGCGGGAGGGTGGAATGAGCAGTTCTTC.